This TCR beta chain comes out of a study of cytomegalovirus exposure and HLA in healthy donors. The wider study: T cells numbering about 200 million yielded 95 million to 140 million unique TCR beta sequences in an earlier analysis. Study observations and caveats: The only immune exposure information that was available was CMV serostatus. A later analysis appeared to link common viral pathogens to several of the most significant clusters.

Per the germline V gene, CDR1 is MGHDK and CDR2 is SYGVNS. CDR3 size: 13 residues. V shed 6 bases and J shed 4 bases, with 12 bases lying between them. About this clone: Its antigen remains unknown.

This PCR relied on a set of 60 Vbeta primers and 13 Jbeta primers. TCRdb's copy holds only in-frame clones and misses some; the assay was immunoSEQ multiplex PCR. The sample table sets out about 40,000 clones. The clonotype originates from a male donor in good health and CMV-seronegative. Sequencing input: PBMCs. This rearrangement joins TRBV25-1 to TRBJ1-2, with D perhaps matching TRBD1 (6 bases). The CDR3 DNA reads TGTGCCAGCAGCCAAATGGGGGCCTATGGCTACACCTTC. The encoded protein is CASSQMGAYGYTF.